This is a list of T cell receptor beta chains from one sample in a study of shared clonotypes between healthy human individuals. TCRdb's table, derived via immunoSEQ multiplex PCR, lists solely in-frame clones and lacks some. The sample holds 2,500,000 or so clones, more than 85% seen once. The sequenced sample was naive CD4+ T cells from PBMCs. The receptors were sampled from a young man in good health. Some clones in this sample may be carry-over from other donors' samples. CDR3s include the opening cysteine and the closing phenylalanine or tryptophan. A D gene is named only where the DNA matches it firmly. Some rows have no size entry. The others give once, few or many, or a class for an expanded clone.

abundance	v_gene	j_gene	d_gene	CDR3nt	CDR3aa
-	TRBV28	TRBJ1-2	-	TGTGCCAGCGGGATGGGGGGGGCCTATGGCTACACCTTC	CASGMGGAYGYTF
-	TRBV15	TRBJ1-2	-	TGTGCCACCAGCAGAGTTTCTCGTAAGGGGTGGTTCGAAGGCTACACCTTC	CATSRVSRKGWFEGYTF
-	TRBV2	TRBJ2-2	TRBD1	TGTGCCAGCAGCCGTGGACAGGGGGACGGGGAGCTGTTTTTT	CASSRGQGDGELFF
-	TRBV2	TRBJ2-7	TRBD1	TGTGCCAGCAGAGGGACAGGGGGTACTTACGAGCAGTACTTC	CASRGTGGTYEQYF
once	TRBV2	TRBJ1-3	-	TGTGCCAGCAGTATAGGTTCCGGAAACACCATATATTTT	CASSIGSGNTIYF
-	TRBV28	TRBJ1-4	-	TGTGCCAGCAGCCGATGGGACCCGTCGGGTGAAAAACTGTTTTTT	CASSRWDPSGEKLFF
-	TRBV7-3	TRBJ1-4	-	TGTGCCAGCAGCGTAGGCCCCGGTCATCGCCCGGAAAAACTGTTTTTT	CASSVGPGHRPEKLFF
-	TRBV19	TRBJ1-1	TRBD1	TGTGCCAGTATCCGGACAGGGTGGGACACTGAAGCTTTCTTT	CASIRTGWDTEAFF
-	TRBV23-1	TRBJ1-3	TRBD1	TGCGCCAGCAGTCAAACCCTGACAGGGGGAATCTCCGGAAACACCATATATTTT	CASSQTLTGGISGNTIYF
-	TRBV7-9	TRBJ1-2	-	TGTGCCAGCAGCCCAGAGGTCGGTGGCTACACCTTC	CASSPEVGGYTF